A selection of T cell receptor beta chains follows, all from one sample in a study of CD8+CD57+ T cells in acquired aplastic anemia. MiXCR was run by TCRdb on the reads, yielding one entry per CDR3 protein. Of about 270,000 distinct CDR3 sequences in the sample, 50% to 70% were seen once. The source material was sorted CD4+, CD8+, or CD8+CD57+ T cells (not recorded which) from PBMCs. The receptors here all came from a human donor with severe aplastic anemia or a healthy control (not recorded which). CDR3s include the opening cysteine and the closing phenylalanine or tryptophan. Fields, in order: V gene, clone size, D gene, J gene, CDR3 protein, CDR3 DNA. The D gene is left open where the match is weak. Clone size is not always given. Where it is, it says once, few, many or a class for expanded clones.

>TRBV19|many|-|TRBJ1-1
CASIRGLNTEAFF
TGTGCCAGTATAAGGGGGTTGAACACTGAAGCTTTCTTT
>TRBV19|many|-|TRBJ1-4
CASSPRGTRNEKLFF
TGTGCCAGTAGTCCGCGAGGGACGCGTAATGAAAAACTGTTTTTT
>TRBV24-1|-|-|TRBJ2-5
CASSDLGQATGRQETQYF
TGTGCCTCCAGTGATTTGGGGCAAGCGACAGGCCGCCAAGAGACCCAGTACTTC
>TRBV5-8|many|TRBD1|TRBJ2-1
CASSFAQGQAYNEQFF
TGTGCCAGCAGCTTCGCACAGGGACAGGCATACAATGAGCAGTTCTTC
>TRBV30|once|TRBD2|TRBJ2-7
CAWSLGGGEQYF
TGTGCCTGGAGCCTGGGGGGGGGTGAGCAGTACTTC
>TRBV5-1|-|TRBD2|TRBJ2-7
CASSFASGPYEQYF
TGCGCCAGCAGCTTTGCTAGCGGACCCTACGAGCAGTACTTC
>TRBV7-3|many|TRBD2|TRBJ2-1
CASSFSGGEYNEQFF
TGTGCCAGCAGCTTTAGCGGGGGGGAATACAATGAGCAGTTCTTC
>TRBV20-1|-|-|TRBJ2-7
CSATPSYEQYF
TGCAGTGCCACACCATCCTACGAGCAGTACTTC
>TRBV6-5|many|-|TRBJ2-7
CASSYSMFGGPRGDEQYF
TGTGCCAGCAGTTACTCGATGTTCGGTGGGCCAAGGGGCGACGAGCAGTACTTC
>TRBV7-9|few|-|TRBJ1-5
CASSQPHGSNQPQHF
TGTGCCAGCAGCCAACCTCACGGGAGCAATCAGCCCCAGCATTTT
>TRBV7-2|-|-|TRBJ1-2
CASSLASTGYGYTF
TGTGCCAGCAGCTTAGCGAGTACCGGGTATGGCTACACCTTC
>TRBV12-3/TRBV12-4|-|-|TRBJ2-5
CASSLPLGRQETQYF
TGTGCCAGCAGTTTACCACTCGGGCGGCAAGAGACCCAGTACTTC
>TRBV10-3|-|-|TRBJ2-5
CAISESQESQYF
TGTGCCATCAGTGAGTCACAGGAGTCCCAGTACTTC
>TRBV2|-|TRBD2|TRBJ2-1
CASTSMGLAGNEQFF
TGTGCCAGCACTTCCATGGGTCTAGCGGGCAATGAGCAGTTCTTC
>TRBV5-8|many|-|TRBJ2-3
CASSLQGEADTQYF
TGTGCCAGCAGCTTGCAAGGGGAGGCAGATACGCAGTATTTT
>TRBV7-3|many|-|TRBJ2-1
CASSKDGDNEQFF
TGTGCCAGCAGCAAGGACGGAGACAATGAGCAGTTCTTC